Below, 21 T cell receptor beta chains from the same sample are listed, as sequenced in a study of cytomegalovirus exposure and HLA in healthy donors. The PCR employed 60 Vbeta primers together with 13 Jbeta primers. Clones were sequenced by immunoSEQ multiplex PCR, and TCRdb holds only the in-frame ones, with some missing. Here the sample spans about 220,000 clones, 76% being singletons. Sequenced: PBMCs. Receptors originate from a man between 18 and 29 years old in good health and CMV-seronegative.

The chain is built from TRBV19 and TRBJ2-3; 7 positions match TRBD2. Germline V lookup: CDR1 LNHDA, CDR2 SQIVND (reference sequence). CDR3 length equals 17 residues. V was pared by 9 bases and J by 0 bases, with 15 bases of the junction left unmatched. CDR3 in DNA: TGTGCCAGGACGAGTCTAGCGGCCACCTATAGCACAGATACGCAGTATTTT. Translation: CARTSLAATYSTDTQYF.

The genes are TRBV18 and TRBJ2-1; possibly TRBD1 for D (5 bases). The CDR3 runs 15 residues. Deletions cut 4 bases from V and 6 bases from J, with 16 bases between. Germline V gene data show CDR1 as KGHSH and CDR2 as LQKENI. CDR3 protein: CASSQGAFPGNEQFF. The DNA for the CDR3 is TGTGCCAGCTCACAAGGGGCCTTCCCGGGCAATGAGCAGTTCTTC.

CDR3 region: CASSQGTGVVNTF. CDR3 DNA sequence: TGTGCCAGCAGCCAAGGAACAGGGGTGGTTAACACCTTC. The chain combines TRBV4-2 with TRBJ1-2; TRBD1 matches at 7 bases. CDR3 length: 13 residues. Trimming at V came to 1 base and at J to 12 bases, leaving 8 bases not matched to a gene. Germline lookup yields CDR1 LGHNA and CDR2 YNFKEQ.

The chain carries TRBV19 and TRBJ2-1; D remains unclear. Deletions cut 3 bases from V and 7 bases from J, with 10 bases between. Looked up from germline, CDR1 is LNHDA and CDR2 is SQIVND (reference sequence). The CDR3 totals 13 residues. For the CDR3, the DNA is TGTGCCAGTAGTATGGCGGCGATTAATGAGCAGTTCTTC. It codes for CASSMAAINEQFF.

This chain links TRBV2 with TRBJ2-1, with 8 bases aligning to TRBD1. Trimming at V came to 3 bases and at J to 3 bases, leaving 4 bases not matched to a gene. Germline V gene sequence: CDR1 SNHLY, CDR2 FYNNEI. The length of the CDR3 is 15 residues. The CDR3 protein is CASSDGQGRYNEQFF. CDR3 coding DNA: TGTGCCAGCAGTGACGGACAGGGACGCTACAATGAGCAGTTCTTC.

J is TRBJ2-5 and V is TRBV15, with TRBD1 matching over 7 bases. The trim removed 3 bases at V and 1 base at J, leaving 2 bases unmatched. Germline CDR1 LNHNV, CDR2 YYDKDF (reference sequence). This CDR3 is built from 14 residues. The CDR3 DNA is TGTGCCACCAGCAGGGGGGACAGCCAAGAGACCCAGTACTTC. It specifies CATSRGDSQETQYF.

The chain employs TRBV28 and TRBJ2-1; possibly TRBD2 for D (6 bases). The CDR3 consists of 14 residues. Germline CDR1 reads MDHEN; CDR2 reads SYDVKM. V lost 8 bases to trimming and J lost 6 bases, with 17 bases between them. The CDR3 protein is CASATGRRGNEQFF. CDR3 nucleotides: TGTGCCAGCGCAACGGGGCGGAGGGGCAATGAGCAGTTCTTC.

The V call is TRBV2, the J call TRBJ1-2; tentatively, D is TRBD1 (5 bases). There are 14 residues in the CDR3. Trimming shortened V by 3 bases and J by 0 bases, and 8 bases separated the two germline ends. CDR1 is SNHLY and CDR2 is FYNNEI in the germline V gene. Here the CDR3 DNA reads TGTGCCAGCAGTGAGGACAATTCTAACTATGGCTACACCTTC. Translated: CASSEDNSNYGYTF.

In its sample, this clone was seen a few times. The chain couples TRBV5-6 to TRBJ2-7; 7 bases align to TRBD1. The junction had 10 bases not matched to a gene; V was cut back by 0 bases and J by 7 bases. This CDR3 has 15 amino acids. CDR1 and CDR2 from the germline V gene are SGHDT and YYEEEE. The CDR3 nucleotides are TGTGCCAGCAGCTTGGGAGTAGGCAGGGGGTCTGAGCAGTACTTC. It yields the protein CASSLGVGRGSEQYF.

CDR3 protein: CASRGRVETDTQYF. The CDR3 nucleotides read TGTGCCAGCAGGGGGAGGGTCGAGACAGATACGCAGTATTTT. The V gene is TRBV6-5, the J gene TRBJ2-3; 7 bases are shared with TRBD2. Trimming removed 6 bases from V and 3 bases from J; junction bases left unmatched: 6. Germline values: CDR1 MNHEY, CDR2 SVGAGI. The CDR3 runs to 14 residues.

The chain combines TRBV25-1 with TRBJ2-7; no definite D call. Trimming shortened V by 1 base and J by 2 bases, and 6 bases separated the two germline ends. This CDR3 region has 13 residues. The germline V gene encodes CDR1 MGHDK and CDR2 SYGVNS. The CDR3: CASSEWPAYEQYF. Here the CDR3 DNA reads TGTGCCAGCAGTGAATGGCCAGCCTACGAGCAGTACTTC.

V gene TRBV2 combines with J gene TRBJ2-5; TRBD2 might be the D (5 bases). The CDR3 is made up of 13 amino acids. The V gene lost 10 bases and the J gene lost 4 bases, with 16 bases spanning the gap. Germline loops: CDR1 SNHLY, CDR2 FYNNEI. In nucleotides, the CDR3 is TGTGCCACTAGTGGCGGGCACGGAGAGACCCAGTACTTC. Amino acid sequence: CATSGGHGETQYF.

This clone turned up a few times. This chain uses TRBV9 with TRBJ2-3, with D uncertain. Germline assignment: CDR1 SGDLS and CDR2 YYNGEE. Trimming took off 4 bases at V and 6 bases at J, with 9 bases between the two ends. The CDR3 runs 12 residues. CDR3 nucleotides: TGTGCCAGCAGCCAACCTGCGGATACGCAGTATTTT. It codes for CASSQPADTQYF.

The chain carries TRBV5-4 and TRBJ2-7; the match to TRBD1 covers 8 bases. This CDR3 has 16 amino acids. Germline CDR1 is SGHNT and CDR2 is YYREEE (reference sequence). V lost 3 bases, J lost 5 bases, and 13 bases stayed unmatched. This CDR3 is CASSSTRTGPRDEQYF. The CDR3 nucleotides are TGTGCCAGCAGCTCGACGAGGACAGGGCCAAGGGACGAGCAGTACTTC.

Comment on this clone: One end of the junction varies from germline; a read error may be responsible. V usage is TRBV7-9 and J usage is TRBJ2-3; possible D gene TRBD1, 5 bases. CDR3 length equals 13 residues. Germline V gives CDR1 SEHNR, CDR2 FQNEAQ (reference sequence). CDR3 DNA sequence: TGTTCCAGCAGTATAAAGGGGATAGATACGCAGTATTTT. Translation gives CSSSIKGIDTQYF.

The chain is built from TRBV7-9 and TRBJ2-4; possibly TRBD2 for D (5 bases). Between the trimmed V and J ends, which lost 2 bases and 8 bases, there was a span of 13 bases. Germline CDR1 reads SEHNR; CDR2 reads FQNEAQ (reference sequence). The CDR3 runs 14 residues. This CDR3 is CASSLIWGDDIQYF. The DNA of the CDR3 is TGTGCCAGCAGCTTAATCTGGGGAGACGACATTCAGTACTTC.

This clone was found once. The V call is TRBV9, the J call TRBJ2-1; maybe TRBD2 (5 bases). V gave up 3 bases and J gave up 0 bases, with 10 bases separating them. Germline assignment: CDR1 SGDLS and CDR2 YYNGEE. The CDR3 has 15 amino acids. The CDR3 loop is CASSAEGVSYNEQFF. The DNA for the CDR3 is TGTGCCAGCAGCGCCGAGGGAGTCTCCTACAATGAGCAGTTCTTC.

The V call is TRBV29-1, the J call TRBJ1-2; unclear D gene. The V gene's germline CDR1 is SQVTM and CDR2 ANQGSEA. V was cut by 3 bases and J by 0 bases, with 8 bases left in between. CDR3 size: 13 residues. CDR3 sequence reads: CSVEESTNYGYTF. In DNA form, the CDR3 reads TGCAGCGTTGAGGAGAGCACTAACTATGGCTACACCTTC.

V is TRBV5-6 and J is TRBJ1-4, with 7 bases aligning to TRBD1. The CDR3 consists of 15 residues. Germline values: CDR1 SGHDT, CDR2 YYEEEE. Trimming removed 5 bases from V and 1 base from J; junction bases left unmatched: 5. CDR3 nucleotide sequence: TGTGCCAGCAGTCATACAGGGGAAACTAATGAAAAACTGTTTTTT. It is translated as CASSHTGETNEKLFF.

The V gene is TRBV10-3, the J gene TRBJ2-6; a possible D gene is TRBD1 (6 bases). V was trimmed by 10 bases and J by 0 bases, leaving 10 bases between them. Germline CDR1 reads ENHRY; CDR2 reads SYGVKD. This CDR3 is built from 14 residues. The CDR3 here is CATSTGSGANVLTF. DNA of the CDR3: TGTGCCACTTCGACAGGCTCTGGGGCCAACGTCCTGACTTTC.

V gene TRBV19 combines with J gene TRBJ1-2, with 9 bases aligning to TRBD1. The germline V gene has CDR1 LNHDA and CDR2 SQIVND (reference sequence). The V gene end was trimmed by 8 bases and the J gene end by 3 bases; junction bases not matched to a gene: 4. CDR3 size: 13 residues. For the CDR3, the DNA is TGTGCCAGTCGGGGACAGGGCGACTATGGCTACACCTTC. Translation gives CASRGQGDYGYTF.